This T cell receptor beta chain was sequenced for a study of OX40 agonist ivuxolimab in advanced cancers. About the study: Every 2 weeks, ivuxolimab was infused into the patients intravenously at between 0.01 and 10 mg/kg. Under the entry rules, prior anti-PD-1, anti-PD-L1 or anti-CTLA-4 therapy was allowed, and about 40% had some.

Concerning this clone itself: Its antigen is unknown. The sample holds other DNA sequences that translate to the same CDR3.

Study-wide findings and caveats: Clonal expansion by week 6 occurred in CD4+ and CD8+ blood T cells (at 0.1 to 3.0 mg/kg). Partial responders treated at 0.1-3.0 mg/kg exhibited clonal expansion among the lowest measured.

Germline CDR1 KGHSH, CDR2 LQKENI. V gave up 3 bases and J gave up 2 bases; unmatched junction bases: 3. The length of the CDR3 is 14 residues. Sequenced by immunoSEQ multiplex PCR; TCRdb stores in-frame clones only, minus some. The repertoire holds about 59,000 clones, with 80% to 90% as singletons. This TCR was sampled from an adult with an advanced solid tumor such as melanoma, head and neck, liver or kidney cancer. The material sequenced was CD4+ or CD8+ T cells sorted from blood, taken in a trial of the OX40 agonist ivuxolimab. The V and J genes are TRBV18 and TRBJ2-7; TRBD1 aligns across 8 bases. CDR3 residues: CASSPGTGPYEQYF. CDR3 DNA: TGTGCCAGCTCACCCGGGACAGGACCCTACGAGCAGTACTTC.